This T cell receptor (beta chain) was obtained from a study of cytomegalovirus exposure and HLA in healthy donors. Vbeta (60) and Jbeta (13) primers were used in the PCR. TCRdb keeps only in-frame clones here, not all; method: immunoSEQ multiplex PCR. Found here are nearly 110,000 clones, roughly four fifths of them singletons; the top ten hold roughly 3.9%. This CDR3 spans 11 amino acids. CDR1 is GTSNPN, CDR2 SVGIG, per germline (reference sequence). Trimming cost V 3 bases and J 9 bases, with 9 bases left between them. This clonotype was sampled from a man in his sixties in good health and CMV-seronegative. This rearrangement joins TRBV30 to TRBJ2-1; D is uncertain. The source material was PBMCs. In DNA, the CDR3 is TGTGCCTGGAGGGAGAATGTTGAGCAGTTCTTC. This translates into CAWRENVEQFF.